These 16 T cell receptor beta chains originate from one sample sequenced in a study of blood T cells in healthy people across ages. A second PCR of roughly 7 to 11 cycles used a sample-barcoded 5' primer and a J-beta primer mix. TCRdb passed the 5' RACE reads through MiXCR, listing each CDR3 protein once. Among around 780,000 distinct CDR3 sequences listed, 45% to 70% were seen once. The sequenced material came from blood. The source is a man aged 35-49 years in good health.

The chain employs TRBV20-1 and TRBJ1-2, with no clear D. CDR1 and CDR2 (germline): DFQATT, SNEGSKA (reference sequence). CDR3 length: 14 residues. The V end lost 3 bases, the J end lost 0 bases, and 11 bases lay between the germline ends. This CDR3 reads CSASLAVPNYGYTF. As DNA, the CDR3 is TGCAGTGCTAGTCTCGCAGTTCCTAACTATGGCTACACCTTC.

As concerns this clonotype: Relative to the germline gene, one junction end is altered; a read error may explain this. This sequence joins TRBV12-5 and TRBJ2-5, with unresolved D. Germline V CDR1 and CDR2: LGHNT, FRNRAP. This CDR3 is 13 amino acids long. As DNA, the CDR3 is TGTGCTAATGGTAAATCCAGTCGGGAGACCCAGTACTTC. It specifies CANGKSSRETQYF.

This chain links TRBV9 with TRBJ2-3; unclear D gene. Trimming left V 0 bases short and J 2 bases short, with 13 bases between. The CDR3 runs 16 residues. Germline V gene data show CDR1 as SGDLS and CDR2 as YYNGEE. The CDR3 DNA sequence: TGTGCCAGCAGCGTAGGCGTAGAGGTTGACACAGATACGCAGTATTTT. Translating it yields CASSVGVEVDTDTQYF.

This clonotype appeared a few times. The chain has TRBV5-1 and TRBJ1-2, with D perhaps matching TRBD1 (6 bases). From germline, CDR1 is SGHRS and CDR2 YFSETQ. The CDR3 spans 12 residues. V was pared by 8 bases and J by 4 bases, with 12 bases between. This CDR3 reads CASQGTSYGYTF. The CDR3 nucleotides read TGCGCCAGTCAGGGGACAAGCTATGGCTACACCTTC.

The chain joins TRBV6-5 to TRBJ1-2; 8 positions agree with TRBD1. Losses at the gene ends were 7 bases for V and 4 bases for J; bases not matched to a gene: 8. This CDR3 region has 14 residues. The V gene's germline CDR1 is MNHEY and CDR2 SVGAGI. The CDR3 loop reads CASKGGTGGYGYTF. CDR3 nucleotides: TGTGCCAGCAAGGGTGGAACAGGGGGCTATGGCTACACCTTC.

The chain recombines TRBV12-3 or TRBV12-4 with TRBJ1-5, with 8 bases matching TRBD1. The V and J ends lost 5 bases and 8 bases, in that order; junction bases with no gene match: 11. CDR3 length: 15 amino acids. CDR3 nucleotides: TGTGCCAGCAGTCTGCCTGGACAGGGAGGGGAGCCCCAGCATTTT. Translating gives CASSLPGQGGEPQHF.

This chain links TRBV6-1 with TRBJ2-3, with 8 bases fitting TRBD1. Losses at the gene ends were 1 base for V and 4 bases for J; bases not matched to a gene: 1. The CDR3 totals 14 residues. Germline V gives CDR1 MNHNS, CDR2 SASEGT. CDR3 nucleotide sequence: TGTGCCAGCAGTGAAGGACAGGGGCCAGATACGCAGTATTTT. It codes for CASSEGQGPDTQYF.

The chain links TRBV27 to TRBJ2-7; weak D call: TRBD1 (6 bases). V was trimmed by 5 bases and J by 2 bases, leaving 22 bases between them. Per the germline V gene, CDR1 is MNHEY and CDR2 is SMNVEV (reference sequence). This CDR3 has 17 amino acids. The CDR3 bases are TGTGCCAGCAGTCGCCTCCCTGGACAGCTTAAGACCTACGAGCAGTACTTC. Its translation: CASSRLPGQLKTYEQYF.

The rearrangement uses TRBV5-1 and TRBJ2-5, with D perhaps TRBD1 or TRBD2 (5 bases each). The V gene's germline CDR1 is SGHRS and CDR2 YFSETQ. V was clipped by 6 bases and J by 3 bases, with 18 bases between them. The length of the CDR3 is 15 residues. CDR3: CASNLERGGEETQYF. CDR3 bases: TGCGCCAGCAATTTGGAACGGGGCGGAGAAGAGACCCAGTACTTC.

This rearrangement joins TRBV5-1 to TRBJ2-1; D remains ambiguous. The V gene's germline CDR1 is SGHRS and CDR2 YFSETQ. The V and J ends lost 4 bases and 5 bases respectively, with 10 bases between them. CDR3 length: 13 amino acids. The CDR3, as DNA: TGCGCCAGCAGCGTTGACTTAGACAATGAGCAGTTCTTC. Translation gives CASSVDLDNEQFF.

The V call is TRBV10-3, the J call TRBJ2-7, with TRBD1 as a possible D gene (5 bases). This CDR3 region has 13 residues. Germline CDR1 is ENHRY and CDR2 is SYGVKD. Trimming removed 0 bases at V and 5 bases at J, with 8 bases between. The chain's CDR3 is CAISESPGNEQYF. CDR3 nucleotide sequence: TGTGCCATCAGTGAGTCGCCAGGGAACGAGCAGTACTTC.

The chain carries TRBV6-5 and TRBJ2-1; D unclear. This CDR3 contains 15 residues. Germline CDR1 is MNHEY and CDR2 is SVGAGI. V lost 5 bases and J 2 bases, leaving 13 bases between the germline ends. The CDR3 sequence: CASSPVGLTYNEQFF. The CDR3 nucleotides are TGTGCCAGCAGTCCGGTCGGTCTAACCTACAATGAGCAGTTCTTC.

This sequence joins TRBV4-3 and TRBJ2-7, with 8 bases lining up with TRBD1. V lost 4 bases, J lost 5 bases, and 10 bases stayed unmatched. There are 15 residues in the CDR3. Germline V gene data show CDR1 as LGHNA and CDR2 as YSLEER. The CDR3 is CASSLSPGGADEQYF. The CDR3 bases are TGCGCCAGCAGCCTCTCCCCAGGGGGCGCAGACGAGCAGTACTTC.

The CDR3, as DNA: TGCAGCGTTGAATGGTGTGGGGAGACCCAGTACTTC. Amino acid sequence: CSVEWCGETQYF. The chain has TRBV29-1 and TRBJ2-5, with unresolved D. V was clipped by 2 bases and J by 5 bases, with 9 bases between them. The CDR3 length is 12 residues. The V gene's germline CDR1 is SQVTM and CDR2 ANQGSEA.

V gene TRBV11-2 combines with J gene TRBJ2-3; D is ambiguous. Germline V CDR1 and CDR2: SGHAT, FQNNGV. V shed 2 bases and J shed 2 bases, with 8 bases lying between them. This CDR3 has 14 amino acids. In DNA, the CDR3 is TGTGCCAGCAGCTTAATCGGAGCCACAGATACGCAGTATTTT. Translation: CASSLIGATDTQYF.

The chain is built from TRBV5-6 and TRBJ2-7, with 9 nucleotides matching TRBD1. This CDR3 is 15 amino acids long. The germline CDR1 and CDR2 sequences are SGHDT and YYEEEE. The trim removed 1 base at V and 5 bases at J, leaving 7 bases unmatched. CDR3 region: CASSLPGQGLHEQYF. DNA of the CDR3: TGTGCCAGCAGCTTGCCGGGACAGGGACTACACGAGCAGTACTTC.